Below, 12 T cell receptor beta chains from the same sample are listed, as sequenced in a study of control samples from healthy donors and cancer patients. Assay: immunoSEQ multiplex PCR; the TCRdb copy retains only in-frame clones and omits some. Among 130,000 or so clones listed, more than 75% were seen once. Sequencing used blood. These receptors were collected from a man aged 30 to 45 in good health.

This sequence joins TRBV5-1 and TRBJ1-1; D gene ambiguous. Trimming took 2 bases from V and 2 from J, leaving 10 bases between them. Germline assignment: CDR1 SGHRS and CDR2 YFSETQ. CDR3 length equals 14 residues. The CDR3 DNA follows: TGCGCCAGCAGCTTAACTGGAGGAAACACTGAAGCTTTCTTT. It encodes CASSLTGGNTEAFF.

The chain's CDR3 is CASSLKMGWIARNQPQHF. Here the CDR3 DNA reads TGCGCCAGCAGCTTAAAAATGGGGTGGATAGCTAGGAATCAGCCCCAGCATTTT. J is TRBJ1-5 and V is TRBV5-1; the D is unclear. Per germline, CDR1 SGHRS and CDR2 YFSETQ. The CDR3 sequence is 18 residues long. The V gene lost 2 bases and the J gene lost 4 bases, with 22 bases spanning the gap.

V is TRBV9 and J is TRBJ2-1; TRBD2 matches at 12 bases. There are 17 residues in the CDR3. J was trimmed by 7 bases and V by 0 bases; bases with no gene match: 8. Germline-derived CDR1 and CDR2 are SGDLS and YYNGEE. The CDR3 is CASSVAPASGGANEQFF. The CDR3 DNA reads TGTGCCAGCAGCGTAGCCCCGGCTAGCGGGGGGGCTAATGAGCAGTTCTTC.

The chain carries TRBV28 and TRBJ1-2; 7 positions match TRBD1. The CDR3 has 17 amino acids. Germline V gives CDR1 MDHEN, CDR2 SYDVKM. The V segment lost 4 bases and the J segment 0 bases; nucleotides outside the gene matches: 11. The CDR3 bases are TGTGCCAGCAGTTCCCCAGGGGGGGGTCCTACTAACTATGGCTACACCTTC. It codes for CASSSPGGGPTNYGYTF.

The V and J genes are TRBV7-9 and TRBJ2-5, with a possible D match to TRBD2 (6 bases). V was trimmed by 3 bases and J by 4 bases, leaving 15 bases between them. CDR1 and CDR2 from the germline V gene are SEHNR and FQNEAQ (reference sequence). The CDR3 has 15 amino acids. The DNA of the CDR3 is TGTGCCAGCAGCTTCACGTTGCAGGGAGGAGAGACCCAGTACTTC. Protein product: CASSFTLQGGETQYF.

The DNA for the CDR3 is TGTGCCAGCAGATCCCACTCGGGTTCCGAGACCCAGTACTTC. Protein product: CASRSHSGSETQYF. V is TRBV2 and J is TRBJ2-5, with no clear D. Trimming stripped 6 bases from V and 5 bases from J, with 16 bases between. CDR1 and CDR2 (germline): SNHLY, FYNNEI. This CDR3 contains 14 residues.

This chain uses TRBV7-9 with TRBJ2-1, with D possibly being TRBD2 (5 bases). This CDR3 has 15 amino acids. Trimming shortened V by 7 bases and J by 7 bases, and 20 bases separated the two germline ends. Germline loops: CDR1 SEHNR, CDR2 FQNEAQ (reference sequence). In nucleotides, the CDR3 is TGTGCCAGCACCCCCCCGATGAGGGCGGCGAATGAGCAGTTCTTC. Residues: CASTPPMRAANEQFF.

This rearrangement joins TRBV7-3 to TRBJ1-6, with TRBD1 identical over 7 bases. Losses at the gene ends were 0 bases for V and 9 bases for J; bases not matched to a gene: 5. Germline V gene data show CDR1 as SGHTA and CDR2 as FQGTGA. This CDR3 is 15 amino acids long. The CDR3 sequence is CASSLTTRGVSPLHF. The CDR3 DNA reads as TGTGCCAGCAGCTTAACTACCAGGGGGGTTTCACCCCTCCACTTT.

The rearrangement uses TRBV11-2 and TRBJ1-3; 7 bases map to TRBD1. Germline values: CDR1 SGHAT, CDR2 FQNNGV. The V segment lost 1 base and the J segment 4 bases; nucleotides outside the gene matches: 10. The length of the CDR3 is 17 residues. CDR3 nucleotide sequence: TGTGCCAGCAGCTTAGGAGGAGGGGGCTACGGAGGAAACACCATATATTTT. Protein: CASSLGGGGYGGNTIYF. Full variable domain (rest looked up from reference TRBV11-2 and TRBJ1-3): EAGVAQSPRYKIIEKRQSVAFWCNPISGHATLYWYQQILGQGPKLLIQFQNNGVVDDSQLPKDRFSAERLKGVDSTLKIQPAKLEDSAVYLCASSLGGGGYGGNTIYFGEGSWLTVV.

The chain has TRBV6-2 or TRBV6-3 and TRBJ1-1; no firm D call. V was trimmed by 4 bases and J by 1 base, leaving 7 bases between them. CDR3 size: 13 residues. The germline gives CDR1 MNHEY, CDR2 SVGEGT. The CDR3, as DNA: TGTGCCAGCAGTTCGAAAGAGAACACTGAAGCTTTCTTT. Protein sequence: CASSSKENTEAFF.

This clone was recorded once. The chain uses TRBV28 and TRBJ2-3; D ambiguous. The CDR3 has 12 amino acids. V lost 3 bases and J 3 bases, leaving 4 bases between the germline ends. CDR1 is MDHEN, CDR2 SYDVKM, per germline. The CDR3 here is CASSLLTDTQYF. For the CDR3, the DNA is TGTGCCAGCAGTTTGTTAACAGATACGCAGTATTTT.

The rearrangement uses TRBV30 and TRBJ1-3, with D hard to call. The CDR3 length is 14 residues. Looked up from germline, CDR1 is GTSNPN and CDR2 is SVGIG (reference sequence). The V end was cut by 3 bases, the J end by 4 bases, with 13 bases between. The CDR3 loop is CAWSTAAIGNTIYF. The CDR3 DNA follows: TGTGCCTGGAGCACGGCCGCGATCGGAAACACCATATATTTT.